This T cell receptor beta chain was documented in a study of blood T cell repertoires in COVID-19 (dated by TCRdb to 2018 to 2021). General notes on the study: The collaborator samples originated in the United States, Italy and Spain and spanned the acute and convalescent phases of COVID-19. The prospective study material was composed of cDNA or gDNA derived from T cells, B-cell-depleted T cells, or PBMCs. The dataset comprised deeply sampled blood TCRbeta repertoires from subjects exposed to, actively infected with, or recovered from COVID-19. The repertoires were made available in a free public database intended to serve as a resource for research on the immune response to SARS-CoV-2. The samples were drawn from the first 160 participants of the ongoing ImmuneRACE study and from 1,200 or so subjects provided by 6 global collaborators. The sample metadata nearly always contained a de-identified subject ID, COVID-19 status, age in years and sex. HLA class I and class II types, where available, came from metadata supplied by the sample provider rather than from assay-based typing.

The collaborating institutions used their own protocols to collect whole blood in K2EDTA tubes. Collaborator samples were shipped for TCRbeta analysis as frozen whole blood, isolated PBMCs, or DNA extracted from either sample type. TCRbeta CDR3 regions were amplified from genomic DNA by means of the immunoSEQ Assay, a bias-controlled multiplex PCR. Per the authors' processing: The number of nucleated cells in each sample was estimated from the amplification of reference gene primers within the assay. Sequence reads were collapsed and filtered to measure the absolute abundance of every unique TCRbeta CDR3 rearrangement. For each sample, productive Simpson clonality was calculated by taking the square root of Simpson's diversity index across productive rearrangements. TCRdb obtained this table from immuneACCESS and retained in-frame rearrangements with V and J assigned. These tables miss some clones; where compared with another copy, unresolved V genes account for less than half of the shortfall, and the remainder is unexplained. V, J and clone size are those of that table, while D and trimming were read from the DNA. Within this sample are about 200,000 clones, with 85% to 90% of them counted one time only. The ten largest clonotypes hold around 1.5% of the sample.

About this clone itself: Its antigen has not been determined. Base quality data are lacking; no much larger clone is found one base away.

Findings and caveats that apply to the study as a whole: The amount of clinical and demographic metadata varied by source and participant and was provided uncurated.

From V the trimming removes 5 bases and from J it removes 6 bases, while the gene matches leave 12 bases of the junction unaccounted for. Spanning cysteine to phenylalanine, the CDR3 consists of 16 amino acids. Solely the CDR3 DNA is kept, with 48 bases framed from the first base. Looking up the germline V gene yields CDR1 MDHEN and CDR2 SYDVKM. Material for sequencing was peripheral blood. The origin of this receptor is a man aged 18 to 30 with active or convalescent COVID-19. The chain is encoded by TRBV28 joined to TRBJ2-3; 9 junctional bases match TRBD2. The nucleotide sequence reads TGTGCCAGCAGTCTATCCCTGGCGGGAGGGCCGGATACGCAGTATTTT. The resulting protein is CASSLSLAGGPDTQYF.